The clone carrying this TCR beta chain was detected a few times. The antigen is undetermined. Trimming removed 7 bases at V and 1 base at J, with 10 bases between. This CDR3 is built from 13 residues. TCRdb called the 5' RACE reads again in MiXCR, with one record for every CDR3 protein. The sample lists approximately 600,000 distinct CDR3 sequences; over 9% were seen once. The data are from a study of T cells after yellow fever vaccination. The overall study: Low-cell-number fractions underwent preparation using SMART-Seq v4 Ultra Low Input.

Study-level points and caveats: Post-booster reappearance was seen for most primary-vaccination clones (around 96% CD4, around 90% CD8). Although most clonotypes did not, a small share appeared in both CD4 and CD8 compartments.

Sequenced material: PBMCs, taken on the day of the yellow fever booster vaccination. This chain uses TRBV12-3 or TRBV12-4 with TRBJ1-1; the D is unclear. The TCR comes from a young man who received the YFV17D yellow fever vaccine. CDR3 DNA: TGTGCCAGCAACCGATGGGAGAACACTGAAGCTTTCTTT. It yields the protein CASNRWENTEAFF.